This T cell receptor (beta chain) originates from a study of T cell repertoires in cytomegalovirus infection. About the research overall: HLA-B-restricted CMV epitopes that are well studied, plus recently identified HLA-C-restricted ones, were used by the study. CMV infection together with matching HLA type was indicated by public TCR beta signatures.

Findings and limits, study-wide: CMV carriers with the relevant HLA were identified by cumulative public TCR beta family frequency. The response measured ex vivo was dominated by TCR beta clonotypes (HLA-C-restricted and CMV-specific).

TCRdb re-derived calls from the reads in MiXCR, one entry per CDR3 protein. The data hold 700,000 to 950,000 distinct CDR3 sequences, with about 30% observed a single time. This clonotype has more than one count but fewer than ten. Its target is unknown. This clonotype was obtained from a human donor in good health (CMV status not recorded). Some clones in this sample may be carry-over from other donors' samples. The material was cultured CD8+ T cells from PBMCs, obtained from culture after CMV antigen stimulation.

CDR3 amino acids: CASSYSWMGEETQYF. CDR3 sequence (DNA): TGTGCCAGCAGTTACTCCTGGATGGGGGAAGAGACCCAGTACTTC. The genes are TRBV6-2 or TRBV6-3 and TRBJ2-5; D is possibly TRBD1 or TRBD2 (5 bases each). Germline values: CDR1 MNHEY, CDR2 SVGEGT. The CDR3 spans 15 residues. V was cut by 0 bases and J by 3 bases, with 11 bases left in between.